What follows are 14 T cell receptor beta chains derived from one specimen sequenced in a study of cytomegalovirus exposure and HLA in healthy donors. In the PCR, 60 Vbeta and 13 Jbeta primers were used. Sequenced by immunoSEQ multiplex PCR; TCRdb stores in-frame clones only, minus some. The table shows 100,000 to 150,000 clones, with about four fifths occurring only once. Sequencing was carried out using PBMCs. The receptors were gathered from a woman aged 60-70 years in good health and CMV-seropositive.

With respect to this clone: Other DNA sequences in the same sample also yield this CDR3. This rearrangement joins TRBV18 to TRBJ1-3, with D possibly TRBD1 on 5 matching bases. Per germline, CDR1 KGHSH and CDR2 LQKENI. This CDR3 is 15 amino acids long. Trimming removed 3 bases from V and 0 bases from J, with 9 bases in between. CDR3 sequence (DNA): TGTGCCAGCTCACCGCTCGACAGCTCTGGAAACACCATATATTTT. This codes for CASSPLDSSGNTIYF.

Only one count was recorded for this clone. The chain joins TRBV5-4 to TRBJ1-2; the D gene is possibly TRBD1 (5 bases). This CDR3 region has 14 residues. The germline V and J ends were trimmed by 5 bases and 2 bases, with 13 bases remaining between them. Germline V gene sequence: CDR1 SGHNT, CDR2 YYREEE (reference sequence). The DNA of the CDR3 is TGTGCCAGCAGTCTTGACAGCCAGAACTATGGCTACACCTTC. Translating gives CASSLDSQNYGYTF.

Concerning this clone: One end of the junction fails to match germline, which may point to a read error. The chain recombines TRBV29-1 with TRBJ1-1; 7 nucleotides align to TRBD1. CDR3 length: 13 residues. CDR1 and CDR2 from the germline V gene are SQVTM and ANQGSEA. In DNA form, the CDR3 reads TGCAGTGTTGGAGGGGGCCCGAACACTGGAGCTTTCTTT. The encoded protein is CSVGGGPNTGAFF.

This rearrangement joins TRBV6-1 to TRBJ1-5; no clear D gene. Germline assignment: CDR1 MNHNS and CDR2 SASEGT. The CDR3 runs 14 residues. The V end lost 3 bases, the J end lost 3 bases, and 9 bases lay between the germline ends. The CDR3 DNA is TGTGCCAGCAGTGATCCCCTTATCAATCAGCCCCAGCATTTT. It specifies CASSDPLINQPQHF.

This clone was picked up a small number of times. The V call is TRBV10-3, the J call TRBJ2-1; TRBD1 might be the D (6 bases). The CDR3 runs to 14 residues. The germline V gene has CDR1 ENHRY and CDR2 SYGVKD. Trimming removed 4 bases at V and 8 bases at J, with 15 bases between. The CDR3 is CAISGATGFYEQFF. As DNA, the CDR3 is TGTGCCATCAGTGGCGCCACAGGGTTTTATGAGCAGTTCTTC.

This rearrangement joins TRBV4-2 to TRBJ1-2; perhaps TRBD1 as D (6 bases). The V gene's germline CDR1 is LGHNA and CDR2 YNFKEQ. CDR3 length: 17 residues. The V end lost 0 bases, the J end lost 4 bases, and 18 bases lay between the germline ends. The CDR3: CASSQESSGVIFYGYTF. For the CDR3, the DNA is TGTGCCAGCAGCCAAGAAAGTTCAGGGGTAATTTTCTATGGCTACACCTTC.

CDR3 nucleotide sequence: TGTGCCAGCAGTTACCGGAGACAGGGGAGGGCCGGGGAGCTGTTTTTT. Translation: CASSYRRQGRAGELFF. The gene calls are TRBV6-7 and TRBJ2-2, with D possibly being TRBD1 (8 bases). TRBV6-7 is treated as an ORF (open reading frame) with a function not yet certain. The CDR3 has 16 amino acids. V lost 2 bases, J lost 6 bases, and 16 bases lay in between.

This chain connects TRBV14 to TRBJ2-1; 8 bases are a match to TRBD2. The CDR3 totals 16 residues. Germline trimming cut 5 bases from V and 6 bases from J; bases unmatched to any gene: 12. Germline V gene data show CDR1 as SGHDN and CDR2 as FVKESK. CDR3 loop: CASSAGAGRAFNEQFF. The DNA of the CDR3 is TGTGCCAGCAGCGCCGGTGCCGGGAGGGCCTTCAATGAGCAGTTCTTC.

This chain links TRBV5-1 with TRBJ2-1; 9 bases map to TRBD2. The V gene's germline CDR1 is SGHRS and CDR2 YFSETQ. The CDR3 loop spans 16 amino acids. J was trimmed by 0 bases and V by 4 bases; bases with no gene match: 5. This CDR3 is CASSLSGGPSYNEQFF. The CDR3 nucleotides read TGCGCCAGCAGCCTTAGCGGGGGCCCCTCCTACAATGAGCAGTTCTTC.

As to this clone: This same CDR3 is encoded by further DNA sequences in the sample. V is TRBV6-5 and J is TRBJ2-5, with TRBD1 matching 8 bases. The end of the DNA is better explained by TRBJ2-7, so the J call may be wrong. The CDR3 has 15 residues. Germline-derived CDR1 and CDR2 are MNHEY and SVGAGI. The CDR3 loop reads CASSYSGTGGYEQYF. The CDR3 DNA reads as TGTGCCAGCAGTTATTCCGGGACAGGCGGCTACGAGCAGTACTTC.

The V call is TRBV10-3, the J call TRBJ1-1; 7 bases align to TRBD1. This CDR3 comprises 13 residues. The germline V gene encodes CDR1 ENHRY and CDR2 SYGVKD. J gave up 1 base and V 9 bases, and 5 bases lay outside the gene matches. CDR3 region: CAISGTENTEAFF. The DNA for the CDR3 is TGTGCCATTTCCGGGACAGAGAACACTGAAGCTTTCTTT.

The chain couples TRBV30 to TRBJ2-1; 16 bases align to TRBD2. Germline-derived CDR1 and CDR2 are GTSNPN and SVGIG (reference sequence). V shed 8 bases, J shed 6 bases, and the junction held 1 base outside the gene matches. This CDR3 comprises 13 residues. The CDR3 loop is CAGTSGRANEQFF. The CDR3 bases are TGTGCCGGGACTAGCGGGAGGGCCAATGAGCAGTTCTTC.

This sequence joins TRBV7-3 and TRBJ2-1, with TRBD1 matching 8 bases. The CDR3 sequence is 13 residues long. The germline CDR1 and CDR2 sequences are SGHTA and FQGTGA. V lost 6 bases and J lost 9; bases outside the gene matches: 7. The CDR3, as DNA: TGTGCCAGCAGACGGACAGGGTCCGGTGAGCAGTTCTTC. This gives the protein CASRRTGSGEQFF.

This chain joins TRBV4-3 and TRBJ2-2; weak D call: TRBD1 (6 bases). CDR3 size: 17 residues. Trimming shortened V by 4 bases and J by 2 bases, and 17 bases separated the two germline ends. The germline V gene has CDR1 LGHNA and CDR2 YSLEER. The CDR3 region is CASSRIQGGDNTGELFF. CDR3 DNA sequence: TGCGCCAGCAGCCGAATACAGGGTGGTGACAACACCGGGGAGCTGTTTTTT.